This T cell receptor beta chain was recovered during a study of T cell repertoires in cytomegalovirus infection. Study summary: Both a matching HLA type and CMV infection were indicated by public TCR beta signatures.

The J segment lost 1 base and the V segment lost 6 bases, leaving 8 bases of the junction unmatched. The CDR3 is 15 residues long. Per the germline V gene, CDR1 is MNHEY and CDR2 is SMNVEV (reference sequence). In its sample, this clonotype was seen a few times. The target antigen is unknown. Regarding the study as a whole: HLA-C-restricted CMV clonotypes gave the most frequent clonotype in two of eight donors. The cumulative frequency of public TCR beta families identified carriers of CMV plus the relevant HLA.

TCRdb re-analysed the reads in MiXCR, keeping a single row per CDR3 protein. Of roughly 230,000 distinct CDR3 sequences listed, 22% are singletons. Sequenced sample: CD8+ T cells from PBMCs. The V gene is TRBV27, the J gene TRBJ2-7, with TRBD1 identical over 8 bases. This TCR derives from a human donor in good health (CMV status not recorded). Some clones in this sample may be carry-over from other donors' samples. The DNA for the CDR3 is TGTGCCAGCAGCTGGACAGGGCCGCGTTCCTACGAGCAGTACTTC. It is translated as CASSWTGPRSYEQYF.